This T cell receptor beta chain originates from a study of CXCR3 chemokines and chemotherapy response in bladder cancer. TCRdb reanalysed the PCR reads using MiXCR and keeps one entry per CDR3 protein. The table lists over a thousand distinct CDR3 sequences, over 15% of them singletons. Trimming cost V 6 bases and J 3 bases; bases outside gene matches: 7. The CDR3 runs 13 residues. Germline assignment: CDR1 SQVTM and CDR2 ANQGSEA. This clonotype is labeled as medium-sized. This material was acquired from a patient whose treatment included neoadjuvant chemotherapy. The J gene is TRBJ2-7, the V gene TRBV29-1; 8 bases match TRBD1. This TCR came from a human donor with bladder cancer that responded to neoadjuvant chemotherapy. This chain's CDR3 is CSVAGQGRYEQYF. The CDR3 region has the DNA TGCAGCGTCGCCGGACAGGGCCGCTACGAGCAGTACTTC.